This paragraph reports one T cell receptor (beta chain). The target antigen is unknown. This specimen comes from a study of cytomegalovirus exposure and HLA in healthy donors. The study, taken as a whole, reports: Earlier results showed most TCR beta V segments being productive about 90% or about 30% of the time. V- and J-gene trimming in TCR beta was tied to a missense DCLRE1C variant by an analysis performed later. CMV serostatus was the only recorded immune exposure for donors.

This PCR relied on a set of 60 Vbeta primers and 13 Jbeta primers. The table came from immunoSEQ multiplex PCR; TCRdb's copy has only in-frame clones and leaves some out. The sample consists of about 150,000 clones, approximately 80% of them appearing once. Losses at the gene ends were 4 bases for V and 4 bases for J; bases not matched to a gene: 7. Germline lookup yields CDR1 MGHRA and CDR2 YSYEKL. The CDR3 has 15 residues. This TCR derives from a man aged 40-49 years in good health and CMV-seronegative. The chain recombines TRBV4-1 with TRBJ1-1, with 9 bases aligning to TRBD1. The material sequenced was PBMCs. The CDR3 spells CASSPPGTGSTEAFF. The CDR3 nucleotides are TGCGCCAGCAGCCCCCCCGGGACAGGGAGCACTGAAGCTTTCTTT.